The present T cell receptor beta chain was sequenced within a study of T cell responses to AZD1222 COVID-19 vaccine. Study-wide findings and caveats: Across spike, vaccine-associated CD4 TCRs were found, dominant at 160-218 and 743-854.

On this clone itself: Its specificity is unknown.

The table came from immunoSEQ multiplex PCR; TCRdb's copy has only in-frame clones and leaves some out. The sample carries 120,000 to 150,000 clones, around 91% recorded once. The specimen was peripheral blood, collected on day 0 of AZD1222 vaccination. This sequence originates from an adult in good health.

The CDR3 DNA is TGTGCCAGCAGCTTCTTTGGACAGGGCGAGATGACCTACGAGCAGTACTTC. Translating it yields CASSFFGQGEMTYEQYF. This sequence joins TRBV7-9 and TRBJ2-7, with 8 bases matching TRBD1. The CDR3 extends over 17 amino acids. Trimming cost V 3 bases and J 2 bases; bases outside gene matches: 12. Germline CDR1 and CDR2: SEHNR and FQNEAQ (reference sequence). Full variable domain (missing parts from reference TRBV7-9 and TRBJ2-7): DTGVSQNPRHKITKRGQNVTFRCDPISEHNRLYWYRQTLGQGPEFLTYFQNEAQLEKSRLLSDRFSAERPKGSFSTLEIQRTEQGDSAMYLCASSFFGQGEMTYEQYFGPGTRLTVT.